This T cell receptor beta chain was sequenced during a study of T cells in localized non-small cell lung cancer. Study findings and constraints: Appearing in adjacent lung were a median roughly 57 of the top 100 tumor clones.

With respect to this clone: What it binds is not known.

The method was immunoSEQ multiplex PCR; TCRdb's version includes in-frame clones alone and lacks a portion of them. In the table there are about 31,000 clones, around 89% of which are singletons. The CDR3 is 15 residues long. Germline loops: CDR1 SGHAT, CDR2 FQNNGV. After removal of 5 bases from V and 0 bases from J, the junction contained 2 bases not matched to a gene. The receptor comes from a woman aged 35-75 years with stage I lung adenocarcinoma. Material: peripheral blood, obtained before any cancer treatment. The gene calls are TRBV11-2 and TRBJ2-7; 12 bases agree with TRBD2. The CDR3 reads CASSLTSGSSYEQYF. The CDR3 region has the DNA TGTGCCAGCAGCCTGACTAGCGGGAGCTCCTACGAGCAGTACTTC.